The T cell receptor (beta chain) under discussion was sequenced for a study of cytomegalovirus exposure and HLA in healthy donors. Study in general: Inside one of the first data releases sat about 91 million unique TCRs taken from HLA-typed donors. Overall study findings and caveats: According to reports, the classifier identified cytomegalovirus status with high specificity and sensitivity. Most subjects' HLA-A and HLA-B alleles were reportedly predicted from TCR beta sequences. Later, an analysis showed that TCR beta chains associated with HLA were more clonally expanded than others that were equally common.

Note on this clone: The target antigen is unknown.

This CDR3 is built from 13 residues. V was trimmed by 7 bases and J by 5 bases, leaving 13 bases between them. Germline loops: CDR1 MNHNY, CDR2 SVGAGI (reference sequence). The PCR made use of 60 Vbeta and 13 Jbeta primers. Sequencing used immunoSEQ multiplex PCR; TCRdb keeps in-frame clones, though not all of them. The table lists fewer than 150,000 clones, approximately 80% of them singletons. This chain connects TRBV6-6 to TRBJ2-3, with no clear D. What was sequenced was PBMCs. The receptor was isolated from a woman aged 50 to 60 in good health and CMV-seronegative. The CDR3 is CASTPRVIDTQYF. CDR3 DNA sequence: TGTGCCAGCACTCCCCGGGTTATAGATACGCAGTATTTT.